These 20 T cell receptor beta chains came from one sample sequenced in a study of technical replicates of blood from several donors. Measured with immunoSEQ multiplex PCR; TCRdb has only the in-frame clones, and not every one. The table includes 91,000 or so clones, approximately 95% detected once. Sequenced: T cells isolated from PBMCs. The receptors shown here come from a human donor in good health.

The sample holds one count of this clone. The rearrangement links TRBV6-5 to TRBJ1-1; D unresolved. Looked up from germline, CDR1 is MNHEY and CDR2 is SVGAGI. The CDR3 contains 15 residues. Trimming took off 6 bases at V and 4 bases at J, with 18 bases between the two ends. This chain's CDR3 is CASSELPRGSTEAFF. CDR3 bases: TGTGCCAGCAGCGAGTTACCTCGGGGTTCCACTGAAGCTTTCTTT.

The J gene is TRBJ2-7, the V gene TRBV5-6, with D hard to call. The germline V gene encodes CDR1 SGHDT and CDR2 YYEEEE. V shed 4 bases and J shed 3 bases, with 14 bases lying between them. The CDR3 is made up of 14 amino acids. The CDR3 region is CASSAPLMGYEQYF. The CDR3 nucleotides read TGTGCCAGCAGCGCCCCACTAATGGGCTACGAGCAGTACTTC.

The V and J genes are TRBV6-6 and TRBJ2-1; D is possibly TRBD2 (6 bases). The CDR3 length is 16 residues. Trimming pared 0 bases from V and 4 bases from J, leaving 13 bases between. From germline, CDR1 is MNHNY and CDR2 SVGAGI (reference sequence). DNA of the CDR3: TGTGCCAGCAGTTACTCTGGACTAATGGTATACAATGAGCAGTTCTTC. Amino acids: CASSYSGLMVYNEQFF.

V gene TRBV11-2 combines with J gene TRBJ1-1; perhaps TRBD1 as D (6 bases). From germline, CDR1 is SGHAT and CDR2 FQNNGV. This CDR3 comprises 16 residues. Trimming removed 5 bases from V and 0 bases from J, with 16 bases in between. The CDR3 DNA reads TGTGCCAGCAGCCCGGGGCGGACAGCCGTGAACACTGAAGCTTTCTTT. Translated: CASSPGRTAVNTEAFF.

This clone came up once. The chain uses TRBV11-2 and TRBJ2-7; 9 nucleotides agree with TRBD1. In germline, CDR1 is SGHAT, CDR2 FQNNGV. The trim removed 1 base at V and 4 bases at J, leaving 5 bases unmatched. This CDR3 is built from 15 residues. The CDR3 protein is CASSLGGQGSYEQYF. The DNA for the CDR3 is TGTGCCAGCAGCTTAGGGGGACAGGGTTCATACGAGCAGTACTTC. Based on the CDR3 plus reference TRBV11-2 and TRBJ2-7, the full variable domain is EAGVAQSPRYKIIEKRQSVAFWCNPISGHATLYWYQQILGQGPKLLIQFQNNGVVDDSQLPKDRFSAERLKGVDSTLKIQPAKLEDSAVYLCASSLGGQGSYEQYFGPGTRLTVT.

The CDR3 is CASSLEGQGDEQYF. The CDR3 region has the DNA TGCGCCAGCAGCCTAGAGGGGCAGGGGGACGAGCAGTACTTC. The V and J genes are TRBV5-1 and TRBJ2-7; 7 bases are shared with TRBD1. Looked up from germline, CDR1 is SGHRS and CDR2 is YFSETQ. This CDR3 is 14 amino acids long. V lost 4 bases to trimming and J lost 5 bases; unmatched junction nucleotides: 9.

This clone showed up just once. The J gene is TRBJ2-3, the V gene TRBV7-9, with 7 bases lining up with TRBD2. The CDR3 loop spans 16 amino acids. The ends lost 5 bases at V and 4 bases at J; junction bases unmatched: 12. From germline, CDR1 is SEHNR and CDR2 FQNEAQ (reference sequence). CDR3 coding DNA: TGTGCCAGCAGCCCCCCGTGGACTAGGGTTCCAGATACGCAGTATTTT. Its protein product is CASSPPWTRVPDTQYF.

The V and J genes are TRBV9 and TRBJ2-6, with D perhaps TRBD1 (6 bases). This CDR3 is 16 amino acids long. V lost 3 bases and J lost 2, with 12 bases in between. Per the germline V gene, CDR1 is SGDLS and CDR2 is YYNGEE. The CDR3 reads CASSERGFPGANVLTF. Written as DNA, the CDR3 is TGTGCCAGCAGCGAGAGGGGGTTCCCTGGGGCCAACGTCCTGACTTTC.

J is TRBJ2-7 and V is TRBV7-6; D is ambiguous. Germline CDR1 and CDR2: SGHVS and FNYEAQ. The CDR3 consists of 13 residues. V gave up 7 bases and J gave up 3 bases, with 13 bases separating them. The CDR3 DNA reads TGTGCCAGCAACTTTAGAGTATTCTACGAGCAGTACTTC. Translation: CASNFRVFYEQYF.

The V gene is TRBV2, the J gene TRBJ1-6; no definite D call. The CDR3 length is 17 residues. V was pared by 3 bases and J by 0 bases, with 12 bases between. Germline V gene lookup returns CDR1 SNHLY and CDR2 FYNNEI. The CDR3 is CASSEISPSSYNSPLHF. CDR3 DNA: TGTGCCAGCAGTGAGATTTCTCCCAGCTCCTATAATTCACCCCTCCACTTT.

The chain uses TRBV5-4 and TRBJ2-5, with TRBD1 identical over 8 bases. Per germline, CDR1 SGHNT and CDR2 YYREEE (reference sequence). J was trimmed by 7 bases and V by 1 base; bases with no gene match: 9. This CDR3 is built from 15 residues. In DNA, the CDR3 is TGTGCCAGCAGCTTGTTTGGGACAGGACGAGGGACCCAGTACTTC. It is translated as CASSLFGTGRGTQYF.

This clone showed up just once. The chain is built from TRBV29-1 and TRBJ2-7; D is ambiguous. Deletions cut 3 bases from V and 0 bases from J, with 9 bases between. Germline assignment: CDR1 SQVTM and CDR2 ANQGSEA. This CDR3 comprises 13 residues. The CDR3 here is CSVDYPSSYEQYF. CDR3 sequence (DNA): TGCAGCGTTGATTACCCGAGCTCCTACGAGCAGTACTTC.

The chain uses TRBV28 and TRBJ2-7; a weak D match, TRBD1 (5 bases). V shed 2 bases and J shed 0 bases, with 11 bases lying between them. The CDR3 sequence is 15 residues long. CDR1 and CDR2 from the germline V gene are MDHEN and SYDVKM. The CDR3 reads CASSLGHLSSYEQYF. As DNA, the CDR3 is TGTGCCAGCAGTTTAGGACACCTTTCCTCCTACGAGCAGTACTTC. The complete variable domain, with remaining parts taken from reference TRBV28 and TRBJ2-7, reads DVKVTQSSRYLVKRTGEKVFLECVQDMDHENMFWYRQDPGLGLRLIYFSYDVKMKEKGDIPEGYSVSREKKERFSLILESASTNQTSMYLCASSLGHLSSYEQYFGPGTRLTVT.

The gene calls are TRBV5-1 and TRBJ2-7; 13 positions agree with TRBD2. CDR1 is SGHRS and CDR2 is YFSETQ in the germline V gene. V lost 4 bases, J lost 4 bases, and 23 bases stayed unmatched. The CDR3 consists of 21 residues. The CDR3 DNA sequence: TGCGCCAGCAGCGCTACATACCTCGGGACTAGCGGGAACACTATACCTTACGAGCAGTACTTC. It is translated as CASSATYLGTSGNTIPYEQYF.

This chain joins TRBV28 and TRBJ1-2; unclear D gene. Trimming removed 11 bases at V and 2 bases at J, with 12 bases between. The CDR3 loop spans 12 amino acids. Germline CDR1 MDHEN, CDR2 SYDVKM. In DNA form, the CDR3 reads TGTGCCGCACGGGGTCAAAACTATGGCTACACCTTC. The encoded protein is CAARGQNYGYTF.

The chain has TRBV6-5 and TRBJ2-1, with 7 bases that match TRBD1. V lost 2 bases to trimming and J lost 5 bases; unmatched junction nucleotides: 9. CDR1 is MNHEY and CDR2 is SVGAGI in the germline V gene. This CDR3 is built from 16 residues. CDR3 sequence: CASSYLTWTGHNEQFF. For the CDR3, the DNA is TGTGCCAGCAGTTACCTGACCTGGACAGGACACAATGAGCAGTTCTTC.

The chain couples TRBV29-1 to TRBJ1-2; the match to TRBD1 covers 9 bases. Germline V gene sequence: CDR1 SQVTM, CDR2 ANQGSEA. This CDR3 is 13 amino acids long. The ends lost 7 bases at V and 4 bases at J; junction bases unmatched: 7. CDR3 loop: CSARTGAGYGYTF. The CDR3 nucleotides read TGCAGCGCTAGGACAGGGGCGGGCTATGGCTACACCTTC.

The CDR3 DNA sequence: TGCGCCAGCAGCTCCGGGACAGGGGTCACAGATACGCAGTATTTT. It is translated as CASSSGTGVTDTQYF. This sequence joins TRBV5-1 and TRBJ2-3; TRBD1 aligns across 10 bases. Trimming cost V 3 bases and J 2 bases; bases outside gene matches: 3. Germline-derived CDR1 and CDR2 are SGHRS and YFSETQ. The CDR3 has 15 amino acids.

The J gene is TRBJ2-7, the V gene TRBV7-2; D gene uncertain. V was clipped by 8 bases and J by 0 bases, with 11 bases between them. Germline values: CDR1 SGHTA, CDR2 FQGNSA. The CDR3 spans 13 residues. CDR3 in amino acids: CASGAESSYEQYF. CDR3 coding DNA: TGTGCCAGCGGCGCGGAGAGCTCCTACGAGCAGTACTTC.

The V call is TRBV2, the J call TRBJ1-2; D is ambiguous. The CDR3 has 15 residues. Germline CDR1 and CDR2: SNHLY and FYNNEI. V gave up 1 base and J gave up 4 bases, with 13 bases separating them. DNA for the CDR3: TGTGCCAGCAGTGAAGTCAGTTTTTCGGGCTATGGCTACACCTTC. Encoded protein: CASSEVSFSGYGYTF. The entire variable domain, with the rest obtained from reference TRBV2 and TRBJ1-2, is as follows: EPEVTQTPSHQVTQMGQEVILRCVPISNHLYFYWYRQILGQKVEFLVSFYNNEISEKSEIFDDQFSVERPDGSNFTLKIRSTKLEDSAMYFCASSEVSFSGYGYTFGSGTRLTVV.